These 7 T cell receptor beta chains originate from one sample sequenced in a study of cytomegalovirus exposure and HLA in healthy donors. The PCR employed 60 Vbeta primers together with 13 Jbeta primers. Measured with immunoSEQ multiplex PCR; TCRdb has only the in-frame clones, and not every one. This table has tens of thousands of clones, over 65% appearing once. The material sequenced was PBMCs. The source of these receptors is a man between 50 and 59 years old in good health and CMV-seronegative.

This rearrangement joins TRBV29-1 to TRBJ2-7; D unresolved. This CDR3 region has 9 residues. Germline assignment: CDR1 SQVTM and CDR2 ANQGSEA. CDR3 in amino acids: CRARWEQYF. The CDR3 DNA is TGCAGGGCGAGGTGGGAGCAGTACTTC.

V gene TRBV28 combines with J gene TRBJ2-5; 8 bases are a match to TRBD1. J lost 10 bases, V lost 3 bases, and 7 bases had no gene match. The length of the CDR3 is 13 residues. CDR1 is MDHEN, CDR2 SYDVKM, per germline. The chain's CDR3 is CASSFLRTGLQYF. The DNA for the CDR3 is TGTGCCAGCAGTTTCCTCAGGACAGGGCTCCAGTACTTC.

This clone appeared a single time. This chain links TRBV18 with TRBJ1-5, with TRBD1 matching over 9 bases. Germline V gene lookup returns CDR1 KGHSH and CDR2 LQKENI. This CDR3 has 16 amino acids. V lost 5 bases and J lost 3; bases outside the gene matches: 8. CDR3 residues: CASSGTGGGSNQPQHF. CDR3 nucleotides: TGTGCCAGCTCAGGTACAGGGGGCGGATCCAATCAGCCCCAGCATTTT.

The rearrangement links TRBV6-5 to TRBJ1-4; 8 positions agree with TRBD1. Germline lookup yields CDR1 MNHEY and CDR2 SVGAGI. This CDR3 spans 15 amino acids. V lost 6 bases, J lost 0 bases, and 3 bases stayed unmatched. The CDR3 here is CASSPGQATNEKLFF. The CDR3 bases are TGTGCCAGCAGCCCGGGACAGGCAACTAATGAAAAACTGTTTTTT.

Points on this clone: The junction shows a germline mismatch at one end, possibly a read error. The chain recombines TRBV7-9 with TRBJ2-7; 11 positions match TRBD2. This CDR3 is 18 amino acids long. CDR1 and CDR2 (germline): SEHNR, FQNEAQ (reference sequence). CDR3 nucleotides: TGTTCCAGCAGCTTATACAGGGGTACTAGCGGGAGACCCTACGAGCAGTACTTC. This gives the protein CSSSLYRGTSGRPYEQYF.

The chain has TRBV15 and TRBJ2-1, with D hard to call. Trimming shortened V by 0 bases and J by 16 bases, and 16 bases separated the two germline ends. The CDR3 runs to 13 residues. Germline V lookup: CDR1 LNHNV, CDR2 YYDKDF (reference sequence). The CDR3 DNA reads TGTGCCACCAGCAGAGATTACCGACAACCGCGATTCTTC. Protein sequence: CATSRDYRQPRFF.

The chain employs TRBV19 and TRBJ2-7; possibly TRBD1 for D (5 bases). Germline values: CDR1 LNHDA, CDR2 SQIVND (reference sequence). V dropped 5 bases and J dropped 6 bases, with 14 bases sitting between them. The CDR3 consists of 13 residues. CDR3 coding DNA: TGTGCCAGTAGTGCGCTAAATACAGGCGAGCAGTACTTC. This gives the protein CASSALNTGEQYF.